These 10 T cell receptor beta chains were all obtained from the same sample, sequenced in a study of T cell changes during pregnancy in multiple sclerosis. Profiled with immunoSEQ multiplex PCR; TCRdb holds only in-frame clones, not every one. The sample contains over 25,000 clones, 91% of which appear only once. The sequences come from CD8+ T cells from peripheral blood mononuclear cells, collected in the second trimester of pregnancy. These receptors all stem from a female donor in good health, enrolled as a control in a pregnancy study.

The chain is built from TRBV9 and TRBJ2-2, with D possibly being TRBD1 (6 bases). CDR1 is SGDLS and CDR2 is YYNGEE in the germline V gene. There are 16 residues in the CDR3. V was cut by 0 bases and J by 1 base, with 10 bases left in between. CDR3 nucleotide sequence: TGTGCCAGCAGCGTAGCGGTGACAGGGAACACCGGGGAGCTGTTTTTT. It specifies CASSVAVTGNTGELFF.

The chain combines TRBV7-3 with TRBJ2-3, with 10 nucleotides matching TRBD2. V gave up 0 bases and J gave up 1 base; unmatched junction bases: 4. The length of the CDR3 is 17 residues. Germline CDR1 and CDR2: SGHTA and FQGTGA. The CDR3 protein is CASSLTRLAGGTDTQYF. In nucleotides, the CDR3 is TGTGCCAGCAGCTTAACGCGGCTAGCGGGGGGCACAGATACGCAGTATTTT. Full variable domain (missing parts from reference TRBV7-3 and TRBJ2-3): GAGVSQTPSNKVTEKGKYVELRCDPISGHTALYWYRQSLGQGPEFLIYFQGTGAADDSGLPNDRFFAVRPEGSVSTLKIQRTERGDSAVYLCASSLTRLAGGTDTQYFGPGTRLTVL.

The chain joins TRBV7-6 to TRBJ2-1; D ambiguous. The V end was cut by 3 bases, the J end by 3 bases, with 3 bases between. Germline V CDR1 and CDR2: SGHVS, FNYEAQ. The CDR3 runs to 12 residues. CDR3 sequence: CASSFSYNEQFF. The CDR3, as DNA: TGTGCCAGCAGCTTTAGCTACAATGAGCAGTTCTTC.

The rearrangement links TRBV27 to TRBJ2-6, with 10 bases lining up with TRBD1. The J segment lost 2 bases and the V segment lost 10 bases, leaving 5 bases of the junction unmatched. The CDR3 spans 15 residues. Germline CDR1 is MNHEY and CDR2 is SMNVEV (reference sequence). This chain's CDR3 is CATRQGATGANVLTF. The CDR3 DNA sequence: TGTGCCACCCGACAGGGGGCGACTGGGGCCAACGTCCTGACTTTC. Full variable domain (rest looked up from reference TRBV27 and TRBJ2-6): EAQVTQNPRYLITVTGKKLTVTCSQNMNHEYMSWYRQDPGLGLRQIYYSMNVEVTDKGDVPEGYKVSRKEKRNFPLILESPSPNQTSLYFCATRQGATGANVLTFGAGSRLTVL.

Points on this clone: Other DNA sequences in this specimen translate into the identical CDR3. V and J are TRBV19 and TRBJ1-5, with D uncertain. The ends were cut back, 1 base at V and 0 bases at J, with 7 bases in the middle. CDR1 and CDR2 from the germline V gene are LNHDA and SQIVND (reference sequence). This CDR3 has 15 amino acids. Here the CDR3 DNA reads TGTGCCAGTAGTATAGGAGCTTATAGCAATCAGCCCCAGCATTTT. Its translation is CASSIGAYSNQPQHF.

The chain employs TRBV7-2 and TRBJ1-2; 10 nucleotides match TRBD1. The ends lost 3 bases at V and 2 bases at J; junction bases unmatched: 3. Germline V gene data show CDR1 as SGHTA and CDR2 as FQGNSA. The CDR3 consists of 15 residues. The CDR3 protein is CASSFGDRGNYGYTF. The CDR3 DNA is TGTGCCAGCAGCTTTGGGGACAGGGGCAACTATGGCTACACCTTC.

The chain uses TRBV9 and TRBJ2-1; D is possibly TRBD1 (6 bases). This CDR3 spans 15 amino acids. Trimming left V 4 bases short and J 0 bases short, with 11 bases between. Germline V gene data show CDR1 as SGDLS and CDR2 as YYNGEE. The CDR3 DNA follows: TGTGCCAGCAGCCTCGAAGGGGGCTCCTACAATGAGCAGTTCTTC. Its protein is CASSLEGGSYNEQFF.

V is TRBV30 and J is TRBJ1-3; D ambiguous. Germline loops: CDR1 GTSNPN, CDR2 SVGIG (reference sequence). The germline V and J ends were trimmed by 6 bases and 0 bases, with 12 bases remaining between them. The CDR3 contains 14 residues. CDR3 bases: TGTGCCTGTTTATCTCGGGGCTCTGGAAACACCATATATTTT. This codes for CACLSRGSGNTIYF.

The chain is built from TRBV6-5 and TRBJ1-1, with TRBD1 as a possible D gene (6 bases). CDR3 length equals 13 residues. The germline V gene has CDR1 MNHEY and CDR2 SVGAGI. Trimming left V 2 bases short and J 11 bases short, with 15 bases between. The CDR3 loop reads CASSYGEQGGAFF. The CDR3, as DNA: TGTGCCAGCAGTTACGGCGAACAGGGTGGGGCTTTCTTT.

This clone showed up just a few times. The chain employs TRBV19 and TRBJ1-1; D gene unclear. This CDR3 is built from 15 residues. The V gene's germline CDR1 is LNHDA and CDR2 SQIVND (reference sequence). The germline V and J ends were trimmed by 2 bases and 4 bases, with 14 bases remaining between them. The CDR3 DNA sequence: TGTGCCAGTAGTATACTTTCCACCCTCAGCACTGAAGCTTTCTTT. It specifies CASSILSTLSTEAFF.